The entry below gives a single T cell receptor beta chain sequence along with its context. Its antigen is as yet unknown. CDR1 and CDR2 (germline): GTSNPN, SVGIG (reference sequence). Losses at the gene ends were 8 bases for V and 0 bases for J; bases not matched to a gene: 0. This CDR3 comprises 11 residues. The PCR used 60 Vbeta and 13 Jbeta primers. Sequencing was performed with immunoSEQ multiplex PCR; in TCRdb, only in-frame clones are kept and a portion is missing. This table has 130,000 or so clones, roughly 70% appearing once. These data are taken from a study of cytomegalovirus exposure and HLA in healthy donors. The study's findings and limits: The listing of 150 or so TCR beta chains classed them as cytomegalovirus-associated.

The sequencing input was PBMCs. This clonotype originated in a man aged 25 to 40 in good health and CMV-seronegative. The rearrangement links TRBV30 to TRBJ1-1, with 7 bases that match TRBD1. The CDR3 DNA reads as TGTGCCGGGACAGTGAACACTGAAGCTTTCTTT. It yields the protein CAGTVNTEAFF.